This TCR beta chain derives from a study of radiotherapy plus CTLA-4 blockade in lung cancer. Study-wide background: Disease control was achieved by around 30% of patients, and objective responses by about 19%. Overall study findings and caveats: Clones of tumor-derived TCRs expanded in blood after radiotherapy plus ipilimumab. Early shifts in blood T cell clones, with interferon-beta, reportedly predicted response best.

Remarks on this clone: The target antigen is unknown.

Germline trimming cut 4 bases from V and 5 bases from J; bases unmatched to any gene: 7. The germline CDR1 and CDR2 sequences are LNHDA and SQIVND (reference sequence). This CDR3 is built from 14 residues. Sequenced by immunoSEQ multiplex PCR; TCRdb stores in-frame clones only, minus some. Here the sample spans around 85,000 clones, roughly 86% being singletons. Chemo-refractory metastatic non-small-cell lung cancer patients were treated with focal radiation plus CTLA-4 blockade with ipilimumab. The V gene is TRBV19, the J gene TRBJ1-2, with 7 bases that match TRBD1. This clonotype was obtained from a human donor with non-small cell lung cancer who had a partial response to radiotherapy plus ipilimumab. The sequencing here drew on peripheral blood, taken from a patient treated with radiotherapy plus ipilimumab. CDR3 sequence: CASSRTGTEYGYTF. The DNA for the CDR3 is TGTGCCAGTAGTAGAACCGGGACAGAGTATGGCTACACCTTC.